The next 10 T cell receptor beta chains were all read from a single sample in a study of cytomegalovirus exposure and HLA in healthy donors. PCR employed 60 Vbeta and 13 Jbeta primers. This table comes from immunoSEQ multiplex PCR, and its TCRdb copy is limited to in-frame clones, with some not included. The sample yields about 120,000 clones, around three quarters seen once. Material: PBMCs. These TCRs come from a young man in good health and CMV-seropositive.

Points on this clone: The junction and the germline gene differ at one end; a read error may be behind it. The chain combines TRBV7-9 with TRBJ1-2; D ambiguous. This CDR3 region has 8 residues. Germline V gene data show CDR1 as SEHNR and CDR2 as FQNEAQ (reference sequence). The DNA for the CDR3 is TGTGCCAGCAGCCCTCAGACATTC. It is translated as CASSPQTF.

The chain carries TRBV27 and TRBJ2-7, with 7 bases aligning to TRBD1. CDR3 length equals 14 residues. The V and J ends lost 5 bases and 3 bases, in that order; junction bases with no gene match: 7. Per the germline V gene, CDR1 is MNHEY and CDR2 is SMNVEV (reference sequence). CDR3 DNA: TGTGCCAGCAGTCGCACAGGGGATAGCTACGAGCAGTACTTC. As protein: CASSRTGDSYEQYF.

CDR3 in amino acids: CASSSGLAVQGETQYF. As DNA, the CDR3 is TGTGCCAGCAGCTCGGGACTAGCGGTTCAGGGGGAGACCCAGTACTTC. The J gene is TRBJ2-5, the V gene TRBV7-2; TRBD2 matches at 11 bases. The J segment lost 5 bases and the V segment lost 4 bases, leaving 9 bases of the junction unmatched. The CDR3 is made up of 16 amino acids. Per the germline V gene, CDR1 is SGHTA and CDR2 is FQGNSA.

V usage is TRBV4-1 and J usage is TRBJ1-5; possibly TRBD1 for D (6 bases). V was pared by 1 base and J by 7 bases, with 14 bases between. Germline CDR1 is MGHRA and CDR2 is YSYEKL. This CDR3 has 15 residues. The CDR3 DNA reads TGCGCCAGCAGCCAAGTTATACAGGGCTTACAGCCCCAGCATTTT. Its protein product is CASSQVIQGLQPQHF.

The J gene is TRBJ2-7, the V gene TRBV14; perhaps TRBD2 as D (6 bases). Per germline, CDR1 SGHDN and CDR2 FVKESK. V lost 3 bases and J lost 9, with 15 bases in between. The CDR3 has 13 residues. The CDR3 coding sequence is TGTGCCAGCAGCCAGCAATTGATGGAGGGGCAGTACTTC. Encoded protein: CASSQQLMEGQYF.

The genes are TRBV10-3 and TRBJ1-5; 9 nucleotides align to TRBD1. V lost 5 bases, J lost 3 bases, and 5 bases stayed unmatched. The V gene's germline CDR1 is ENHRY and CDR2 SYGVKD. The CDR3 is 15 amino acids. The CDR3 DNA is TGTGCCATCAGTAAACAGGGGGCTGACAATCAGCCCCAGCATTTT. Translating gives CAISKQGADNQPQHF.

The V call is TRBV7-9, the J call TRBJ2-2, with 7 bases lining up with TRBD1. This CDR3 spans 15 amino acids. V shed 6 bases and J 4 bases; nucleotides not matched to a gene: 8. Germline V gene lookup returns CDR1 SEHNR and CDR2 FQNEAQ (reference sequence). Written as DNA, the CDR3 is TGTGCCAGCAGGCAAGGGGGCGCGGGCACCGGGGAGCTGTTTTTT. Its translation is CASRQGGAGTGELFF. The full variable domain, rest sourced from reference TRBV7-9 and TRBJ2-2, is DTGVSQNPRHKITKRGQNVTFRCDPISEHNRLYWYRQTLGQGPEFLTYFQNEAQLEKSRLLSDRFSAERPKGSFSTLEIQRTEQGDSAMYLCASRQGGAGTGELFFGEGSRLTVL.

This rearrangement joins TRBV6-1 to TRBJ1-2; 9 positions match TRBD1. This CDR3 is built from 14 residues. Trimming at V came to 4 bases and at J to 5 bases, leaving 5 bases not matched to a gene. Germline V gives CDR1 MNHNS, CDR2 SASEGT. The CDR3 region is CASSAQGAGYGYTF. For the CDR3, the DNA is TGTGCCAGCAGTGCACAGGGGGCTGGTTATGGCTACACCTTC.

V usage is TRBV27 and J usage is TRBJ2-7; no firm D call. Looked up from germline, CDR1 is MNHEY and CDR2 is SMNVEV (reference sequence). The CDR3 runs to 13 residues. Trimming pared 6 bases from V and 2 bases from J, leaving 11 bases between. The CDR3 loop is CASRTLAAYEQYF. Written as DNA, the CDR3 is TGTGCCAGCAGAACCCTGGCAGCCTACGAGCAGTACTTC.

This clone showed up just a few times. The V call is TRBV5-6, the J call TRBJ2-3; 7 bases fit TRBD1. The CDR3 consists of 14 residues. From germline, CDR1 is SGHDT and CDR2 YYEEEE. The V gene end was trimmed by 4 bases and the J gene end by 2 bases; junction bases not matched to a gene: 4. The CDR3: CASSKGQTTDTQYF. The CDR3 DNA follows: TGTGCCAGCAGCAAGGGACAGACCACAGATACGCAGTATTTT.